The 10 T cell receptor beta chains given below trace back to one sample, sequenced in a study of tumor and adjacent non-tumor tissue in lung cancer. This sample's RNA came from whole unsorted tissue. The normal lung tissue was taken more than 3 cm from the tumor edge. Three rounds of nested PCR, following a modified ARM-PCR protocol, produced the TCRbeta library. From the multiplex PCR reads, TCRdb called clonotypes with MiXCR, one entry per CDR3 protein. The sample carries some 73,000 distinct CDR3 sequences, roughly 80% recorded once. Sequences were obtained from distant non-tumor lung tissue. Receptor source: a man in his fifties or sixties with non-small cell lung cancer.

On this clonotype itself: A much larger clone differs from this one at a single base, so this may be a read error. The chain uses TRBV9 and TRBJ2-1; D tentatively reads TRBD1 or TRBD2 (6 bases each). V dropped 0 bases and J dropped 8 bases, with 15 bases sitting between them. The CDR3 is made up of 15 amino acids. Per germline, CDR1 SGDLS and CDR2 YYNGEE. CDR3 DNA sequence: TGTGCCAGCAGCGTAGTTGGGCAGGGGAGGTATGAGCAGTTCTTC. Translated: CASSVVGQGRYEQFF.

Of note for this clonotype: At one end, the junction sequence differs from germline, possibly due to a read error. The CDR3 DNA is TGTACCAGCGGCAGGACAGGGGATGGTAATAGCAATCAGCCCCAACATTTT. Its protein product is CTSGRTGDGNSNQPQHF. The chain employs TRBV6-5 and TRBJ1-5, with 9 bases fitting TRBD1. The CDR3 is 17 residues long. The V gene's germline CDR1 is MNHEY and CDR2 SVGAGI.

Note on this clonotype: The CDR3 does not close with the conserved phenylalanine or tryptophan, likely indicating a read error. The genes are TRBV20-1 and TRBJ2-3, with TRBD1 as a possible D gene (5 bases). The CDR3 spans 13 residues. V was trimmed by 3 bases and J by 6 bases, leaving 13 bases between them. Germline V gives CDR1 DFQATT, CDR2 SNEGSKA (reference sequence). CDR3 bases: TGCAGTGCTAGGTTCGATGCAGGGGATACGCAGTATTCT. Its translation is CSARFDAGDTQYS.

Details on this clonotype: At one of its ends the junction is not consistent with the germline gene, which may arise from a read error. This chain joins TRBV10-2 and TRBJ2-1, with D possibly being TRBD1 (6 bases). The CDR3 sequence is 14 residues long. The V gene's germline CDR1 is WSHSY and CDR2 SAAADI. CDR3 coding DNA: TGCTCCACCTATGGGGGCGGTCCCTACAATGAACAGTTCTTC. The encoded protein is CSTYGGGPYNEQFF.

This chain joins TRBV20-1 and TRBJ2-2; 8 positions match TRBD1. This CDR3 region has 16 residues. Germline CDR1 DFQATT, CDR2 SNEGSKA (reference sequence). Unmatched junction bases numbered 8, after V lost 0 bases and J lost 5 bases. CDR3 DNA sequence: TGCAGTGCTAGAGATCCCAGGGGGCGAGAAACCGGGGAGCTGTTTTTT. Translation gives CSARDPRGRETGELFF.

The sample holds one count of this clonotype. A much more abundant neighbour one base away suggests this may be a read error. CDR3 sequence: CASSLAGINEKPFF. In DNA form, the CDR3 reads TGTGCCAGCAGCTTAGCAGGGATTAATGAAAAACCGTTTTTT. The chain is built from TRBV11-2 and TRBJ1-4, with D tentatively TRBD1 (5 bases). CDR1 is SGHAT and CDR2 is FQNNGV in the germline V gene. The CDR3 runs to 14 residues. The entire variable domain, with the rest obtained from reference TRBV11-2 and TRBJ1-4, is as follows: EAGVAQSPRYKIIEKRQSVAFWCNPISGHATLYWYQQILGQGPKLLIQFQNNGVVDDSQLPKDRFSAERLKGVDSTLKIQPAKLEDSAVYLCASSLAGINEKPFFGSGTQLSVL.

On this clonotype: Germline and junction disagree at one end, which may indicate a read error. The chain employs TRBV5-4 and TRBJ2-7; D is perhaps TRBD2 (6 bases). Germline V gene data show CDR1 as SGHNT and CDR2 as YYREEE (reference sequence). This CDR3 spans 14 amino acids. The CDR3 coding sequence is TGTGCCTGCAGCTTGATCGGGGGACCCTACGAGCAGTACTTC. It yields the protein CACSLIGGPYEQYF.

Comments on this clonotype: The junction does not match germline at one end; this may be a read error. The CDR3 coding sequence is TGTGCCATCAGCTTCCAGTCCCTCGTGGAGCAGTTCTTC. Encoded protein: CAISFQSLVEQFF. The chain is built from TRBV11-2 and TRBJ2-1; D is unresolved. The CDR3 extends over 13 amino acids. CDR1 SGHAT and CDR2 FQNNGV come from the germline V gene. Based on the CDR3 plus reference TRBV11-2 and TRBJ2-1, the full variable domain is EAGVAQSPRYKIIEKRQSVAFWCNPISGHATLYWYQQILGQGPKLLIQFQNNGVVDDSQLPKDRFSAERLKGVDSTLKIQPAKLEDSAVYLCAISFQSLVEQFFGPGTRLTVL.

A single count supports this clonotype. No conserved phenylalanine or tryptophan ends this CDR3, so it is likely a read error. This rearrangement joins TRBV11-2 to TRBJ2-2, with 8 bases aligning to TRBD2. CDR1 and CDR2 from the germline V gene are SGHAT and FQNNGV. The CDR3 covers 18 residues. The CDR3 nucleotides read TGTGTCAGCAGCTCCCGGGGAGCGGGAGTATACAGAGCCGGGGAACTGTTTTCT. Its translation is CVSSSRGAGVYRAGELFS.

As concerns this clonotype: A junction boundary mismatches the germline segment, possibly from a read error. The gene calls are TRBV12-3 or TRBV12-4 and TRBJ1-3; D call uncertain. The CDR3 runs to 16 residues. The CDR3 sequence: CASSLDSWTSGNTIYF. The DNA of the CDR3 is TGTGCCAGCAGCTTAGACTCCTGGACCTCTGGAAACACCATATATTTT.